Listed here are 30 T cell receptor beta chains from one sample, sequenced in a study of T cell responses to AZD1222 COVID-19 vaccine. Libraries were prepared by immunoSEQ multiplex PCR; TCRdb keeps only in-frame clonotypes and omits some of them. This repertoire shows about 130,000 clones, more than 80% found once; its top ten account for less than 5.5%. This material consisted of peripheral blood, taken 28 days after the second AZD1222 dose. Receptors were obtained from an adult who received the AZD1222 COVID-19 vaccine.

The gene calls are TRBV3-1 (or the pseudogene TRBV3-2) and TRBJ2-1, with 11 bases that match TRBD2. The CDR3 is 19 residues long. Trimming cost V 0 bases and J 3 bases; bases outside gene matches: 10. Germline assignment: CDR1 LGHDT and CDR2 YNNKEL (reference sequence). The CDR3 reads CASSQDPPSGGTLYNEQFF. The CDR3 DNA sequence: TGTGCCAGCAGCCAAGATCCCCCTAGCGGGGGGACCCTCTACAATGAGCAGTTCTTC.

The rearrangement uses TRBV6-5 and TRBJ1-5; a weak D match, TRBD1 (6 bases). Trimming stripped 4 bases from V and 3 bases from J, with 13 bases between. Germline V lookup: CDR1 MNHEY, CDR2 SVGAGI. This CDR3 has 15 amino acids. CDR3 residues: CASSFEGGTNQPQHF. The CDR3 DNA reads TGTGCCAGCAGTTTTGAGGGGGGTACCAATCAGCCCCAGCATTTT.

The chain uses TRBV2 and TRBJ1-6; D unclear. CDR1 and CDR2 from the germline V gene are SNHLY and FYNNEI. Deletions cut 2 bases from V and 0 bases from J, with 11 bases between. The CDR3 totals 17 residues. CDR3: CASSEMAALSYNSPLHF. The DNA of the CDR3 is TGTGCCAGCAGTGAAATGGCGGCTCTCTCCTATAATTCACCCCTCCACTTT.

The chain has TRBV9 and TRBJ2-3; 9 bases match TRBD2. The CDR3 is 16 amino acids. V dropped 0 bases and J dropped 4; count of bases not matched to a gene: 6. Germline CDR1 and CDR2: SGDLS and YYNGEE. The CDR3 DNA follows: TGTGCCAGCAGCGTAGGTCCTAGCGGGGCCGCAGATACGCAGTATTTT. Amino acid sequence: CASSVGPSGAADTQYF.

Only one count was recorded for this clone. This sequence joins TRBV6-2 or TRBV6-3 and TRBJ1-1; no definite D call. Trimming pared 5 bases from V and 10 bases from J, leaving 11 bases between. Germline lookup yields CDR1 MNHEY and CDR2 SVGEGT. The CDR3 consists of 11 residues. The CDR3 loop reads CASSRDTGAFF. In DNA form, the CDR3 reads TGTGCCAGCAGTAGAGATACGGGAGCTTTCTTT.

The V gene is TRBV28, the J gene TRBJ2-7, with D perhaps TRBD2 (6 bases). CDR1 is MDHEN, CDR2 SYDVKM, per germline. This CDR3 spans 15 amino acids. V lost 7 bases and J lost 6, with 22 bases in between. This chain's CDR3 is CASTPAGGRVGEQYF. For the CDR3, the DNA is TGTGCCAGCACCCCCGCCGGGGGAAGGGTAGGCGAGCAGTACTTC.

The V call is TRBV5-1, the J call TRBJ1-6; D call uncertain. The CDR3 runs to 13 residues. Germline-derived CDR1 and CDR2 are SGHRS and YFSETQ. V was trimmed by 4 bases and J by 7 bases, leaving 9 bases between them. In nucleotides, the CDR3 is TGCGCCAGCAGCCCTAGAGGAAATTCACCCCTCCACTTT. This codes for CASSPRGNSPLHF.

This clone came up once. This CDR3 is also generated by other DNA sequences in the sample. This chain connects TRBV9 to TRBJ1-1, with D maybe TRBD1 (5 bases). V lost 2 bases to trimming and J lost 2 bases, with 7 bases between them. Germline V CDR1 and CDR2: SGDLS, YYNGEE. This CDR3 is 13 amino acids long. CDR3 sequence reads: CASSVTGNTEAFF. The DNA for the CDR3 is TGTGCCAGCAGCGTTACAGGAAACACTGAAGCTTTCTTT.

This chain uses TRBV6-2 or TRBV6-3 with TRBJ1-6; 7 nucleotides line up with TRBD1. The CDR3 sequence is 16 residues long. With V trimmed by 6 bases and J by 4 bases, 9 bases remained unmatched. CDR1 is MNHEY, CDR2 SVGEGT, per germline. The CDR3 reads CASSGDPGQYNSPLHF. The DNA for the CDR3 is TGTGCCAGCAGCGGAGACCCGGGACAGTATAATTCACCCCTCCACTTT.

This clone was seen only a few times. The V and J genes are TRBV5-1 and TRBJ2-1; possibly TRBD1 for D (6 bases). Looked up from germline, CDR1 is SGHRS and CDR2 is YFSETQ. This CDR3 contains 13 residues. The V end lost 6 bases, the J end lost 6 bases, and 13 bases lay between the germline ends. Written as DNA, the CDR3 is TGCGCCAGCACCCCGGACAGATTCAATGAGCAGTTCTTC. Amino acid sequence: CASTPDRFNEQFF.

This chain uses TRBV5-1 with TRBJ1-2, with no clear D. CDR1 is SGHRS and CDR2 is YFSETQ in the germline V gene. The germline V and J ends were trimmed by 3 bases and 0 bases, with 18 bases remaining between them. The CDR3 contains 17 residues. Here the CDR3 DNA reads TGCGCCAGCAGCTCAGGACGGCCCGTAGTAGCTAACTATGGCTACACCTTC. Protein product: CASSSGRPVVANYGYTF.

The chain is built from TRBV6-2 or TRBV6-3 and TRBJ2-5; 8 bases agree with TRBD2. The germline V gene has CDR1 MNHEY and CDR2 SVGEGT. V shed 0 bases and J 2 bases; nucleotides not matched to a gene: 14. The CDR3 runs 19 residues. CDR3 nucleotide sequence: TGTGCCAGCAGTTACTCTGCGGGGGGAGGGAGTGGATGGCAAGAGACCCAGTACTTC. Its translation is CASSYSAGGGSGWQETQYF.

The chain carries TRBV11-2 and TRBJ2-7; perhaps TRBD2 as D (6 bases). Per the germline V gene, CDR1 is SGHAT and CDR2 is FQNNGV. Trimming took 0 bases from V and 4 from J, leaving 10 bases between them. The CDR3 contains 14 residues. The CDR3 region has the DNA TGTGCCAGCAGCTTAGATCATGGGGGGTACGAGCAGTACTTC. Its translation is CASSLDHGGYEQYF.

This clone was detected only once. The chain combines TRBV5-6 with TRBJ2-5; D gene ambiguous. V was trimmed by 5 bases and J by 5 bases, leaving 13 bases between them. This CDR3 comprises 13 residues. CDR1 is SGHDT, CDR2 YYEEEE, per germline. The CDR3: CASRGPNVETQYF. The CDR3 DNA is TGTGCCAGCAGGGGTCCGAACGTGGAGACCCAGTACTTC. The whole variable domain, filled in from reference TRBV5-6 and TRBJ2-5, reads DAGVTQSPTHLIKTRGQQVTLRCSPKSGHDTVSWYQQALGQGPQFIFQYYEEEERQRGNFPDRFSGHQFPNYSSELNVNALLLGDSALYLCASRGPNVETQYFGPGTRLLVL.

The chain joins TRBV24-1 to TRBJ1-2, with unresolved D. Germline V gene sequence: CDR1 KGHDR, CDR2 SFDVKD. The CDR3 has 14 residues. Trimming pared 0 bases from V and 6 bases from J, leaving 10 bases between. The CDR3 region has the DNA TGTGCCACCAGTGATTTGGGGAAAAGCCATGGCTACACCTTC. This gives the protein CATSDLGKSHGYTF.

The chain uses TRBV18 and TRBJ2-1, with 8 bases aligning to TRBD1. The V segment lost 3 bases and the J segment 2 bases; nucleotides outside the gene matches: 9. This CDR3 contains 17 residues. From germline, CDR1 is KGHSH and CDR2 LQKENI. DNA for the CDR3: TGTGCCAGCTCACCCGAGTTCGGGACAGGAACCTACAATGAGCAGTTCTTC. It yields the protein CASSPEFGTGTYNEQFF.

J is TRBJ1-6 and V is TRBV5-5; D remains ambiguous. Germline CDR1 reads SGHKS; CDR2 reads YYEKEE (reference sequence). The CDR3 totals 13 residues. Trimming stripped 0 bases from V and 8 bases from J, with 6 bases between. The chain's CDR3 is CASSLGPYSPLHF. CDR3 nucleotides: TGTGCCAGCAGCTTGGGGCCCTATTCACCCCTCCACTTT.

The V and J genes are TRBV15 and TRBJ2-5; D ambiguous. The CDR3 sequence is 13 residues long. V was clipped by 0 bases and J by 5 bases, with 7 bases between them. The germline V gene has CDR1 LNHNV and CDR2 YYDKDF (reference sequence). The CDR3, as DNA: TGTGCCACCAGCAGAGATGCCCGCGAGACCCAGTACTTC. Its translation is CATSRDARETQYF.

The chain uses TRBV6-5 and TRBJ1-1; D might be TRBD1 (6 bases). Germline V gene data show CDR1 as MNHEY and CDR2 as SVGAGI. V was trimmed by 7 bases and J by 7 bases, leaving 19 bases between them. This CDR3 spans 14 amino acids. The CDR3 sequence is CASMMPLGAGEAFF. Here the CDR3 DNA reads TGTGCCAGCATGATGCCTTTGGGGGCAGGTGAAGCTTTCTTT.

This CDR3 is CASSPGEGGATVSEQYF. CDR3 bases: TGCGCCAGCAGCCCGGGGGAGGGGGGCGCAACGGTGAGCGAGCAGTACTTC. This chain links TRBV5-1 with TRBJ2-7, with TRBD2 as a possible D gene (7 bases). The CDR3 spans 17 residues. Deletions cut 4 bases from V and 6 bases from J, with 26 bases between. Germline CDR1 and CDR2: SGHRS and YFSETQ.

The CDR3 DNA sequence: TGTGCCTGGAGCGGGACGTCGGGGGACACCATATATTTT. Translated: CAWSGTSGDTIYF. The gene calls are TRBV30 and TRBJ1-3; the D gene is possibly TRBD1 (5 bases). V was shortened by 3 bases and J by 8 bases, with 14 bases between the two germline ends. The germline gives CDR1 GTSNPN, CDR2 SVGIG (reference sequence). The CDR3 loop spans 13 amino acids.

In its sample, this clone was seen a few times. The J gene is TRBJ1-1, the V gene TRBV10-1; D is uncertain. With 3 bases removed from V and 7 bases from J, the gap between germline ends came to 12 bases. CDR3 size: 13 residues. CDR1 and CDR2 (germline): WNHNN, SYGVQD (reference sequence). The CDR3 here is CASSDSPRYEAFF. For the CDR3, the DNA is TGCGCCAGCAGTGACTCCCCCCGCTATGAAGCTTTCTTT.

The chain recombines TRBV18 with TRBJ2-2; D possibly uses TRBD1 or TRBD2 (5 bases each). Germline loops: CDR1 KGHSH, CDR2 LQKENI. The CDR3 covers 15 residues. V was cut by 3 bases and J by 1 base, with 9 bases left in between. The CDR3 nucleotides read TGTGCCAGCTCACCGGGGACGCAGAACACCGGGGAGCTGTTTTTT. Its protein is CASSPGTQNTGELFF.

The DNA for the CDR3 is TGTGCCAGCAGGGGGACGGGCTTGAACACTGAAGCTTTCTTT. Its translation: CASRGTGLNTEAFF. The J gene is TRBJ1-1, the V gene TRBV2; D perhaps matches TRBD1 (5 bases). The length of the CDR3 is 14 residues. From germline, CDR1 is SNHLY and CDR2 FYNNEI. Trimming shortened V by 6 bases and J by 0 bases, and 11 bases separated the two germline ends.

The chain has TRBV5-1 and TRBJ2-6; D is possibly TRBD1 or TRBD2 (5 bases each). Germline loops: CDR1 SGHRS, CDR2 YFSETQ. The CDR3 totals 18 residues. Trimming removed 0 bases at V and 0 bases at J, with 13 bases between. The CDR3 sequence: CASSLAGTASSGANVLTF. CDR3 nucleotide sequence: TGCGCCAGCAGCTTGGCCGGGACGGCTAGCTCTGGGGCCAACGTCCTGACTTTC. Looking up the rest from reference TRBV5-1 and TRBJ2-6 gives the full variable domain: KAGVTQTPRYLIKTRGQQVTLSCSPISGHRSVSWYQQTPGQGLQFLFEYFSETQRNKGNFPGRFSGRQFSNSRSEMNVSTLELGDSALYLCASSLAGTASSGANVLTFGAGSRLTVL.

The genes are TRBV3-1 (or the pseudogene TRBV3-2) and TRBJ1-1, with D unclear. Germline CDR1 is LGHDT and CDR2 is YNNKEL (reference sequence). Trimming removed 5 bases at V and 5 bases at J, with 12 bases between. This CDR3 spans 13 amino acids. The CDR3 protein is CASSTLKRTEAFF. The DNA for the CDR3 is TGTGCCAGCAGCACCCTAAAGAGGACTGAAGCTTTCTTT.

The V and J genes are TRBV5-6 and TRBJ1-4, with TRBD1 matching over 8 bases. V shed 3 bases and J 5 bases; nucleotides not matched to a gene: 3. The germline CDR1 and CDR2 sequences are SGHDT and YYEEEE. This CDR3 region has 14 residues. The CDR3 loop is CASSSDRVNEKLFF. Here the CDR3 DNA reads TGTGCCAGCAGCTCGGACAGGGTAAATGAAAAACTGTTTTTT.

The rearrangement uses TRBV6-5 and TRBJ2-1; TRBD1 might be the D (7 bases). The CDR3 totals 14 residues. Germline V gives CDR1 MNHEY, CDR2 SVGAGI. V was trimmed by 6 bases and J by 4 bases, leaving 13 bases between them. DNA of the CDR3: TGTGCCAGCAGCGCACAGGGGACTTACAATGAGCAGTTCTTC. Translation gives CASSAQGTYNEQFF.

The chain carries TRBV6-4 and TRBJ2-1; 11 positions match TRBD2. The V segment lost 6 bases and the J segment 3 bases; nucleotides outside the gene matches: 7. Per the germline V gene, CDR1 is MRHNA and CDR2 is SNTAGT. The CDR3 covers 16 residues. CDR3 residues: CASRGTSGDYYNEQFF. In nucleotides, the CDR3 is TGTGCCAGCAGAGGGACTAGCGGAGACTACTACAATGAGCAGTTCTTC.

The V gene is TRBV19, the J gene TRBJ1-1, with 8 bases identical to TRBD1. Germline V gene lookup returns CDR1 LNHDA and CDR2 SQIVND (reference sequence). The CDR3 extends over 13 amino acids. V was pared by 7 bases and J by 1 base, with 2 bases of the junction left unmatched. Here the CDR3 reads CASMDRANTEAFF. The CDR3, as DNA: TGTGCCAGTATGGACAGGGCGAACACTGAAGCTTTCTTT.